This T cell receptor (beta chain) was documented in a study of CXCR3-negative and CXCR3-positive naive CD8 T cells. UMI labels and 5' RACE were used to prepare the TRB cDNA libraries. For each CDR3 protein, TCRdb gives one entry from its re-call of the 5' RACE reads, without DNA. Its table lists over 70,000 distinct CDR3 sequences. Details on this clonotype: The antigen is unknown.

General study points: When CXCR3-positive naive cells were set against CXCR3-negative naive cells, the former had more hydrophobic TRB CDR3s.

The CDR3 is 16 amino acids. The J gene is TRBJ1-5, the V gene TRBV21-1. TRBV21-1 is marked as a pseudogene. Sequenced: naive CXCR3+ CD8+ T cells from blood. Subset described: CD45RO-CCR7+CD27+CD95- naive CD8+ T cells expressing CXCR3 (TNR3+). The origin of this receptor is a human donor in good health. Some clones in this sample may be carry-over from other donors' samples. CDR3 sequence reads: CASSSDIRGGEQPQHF.